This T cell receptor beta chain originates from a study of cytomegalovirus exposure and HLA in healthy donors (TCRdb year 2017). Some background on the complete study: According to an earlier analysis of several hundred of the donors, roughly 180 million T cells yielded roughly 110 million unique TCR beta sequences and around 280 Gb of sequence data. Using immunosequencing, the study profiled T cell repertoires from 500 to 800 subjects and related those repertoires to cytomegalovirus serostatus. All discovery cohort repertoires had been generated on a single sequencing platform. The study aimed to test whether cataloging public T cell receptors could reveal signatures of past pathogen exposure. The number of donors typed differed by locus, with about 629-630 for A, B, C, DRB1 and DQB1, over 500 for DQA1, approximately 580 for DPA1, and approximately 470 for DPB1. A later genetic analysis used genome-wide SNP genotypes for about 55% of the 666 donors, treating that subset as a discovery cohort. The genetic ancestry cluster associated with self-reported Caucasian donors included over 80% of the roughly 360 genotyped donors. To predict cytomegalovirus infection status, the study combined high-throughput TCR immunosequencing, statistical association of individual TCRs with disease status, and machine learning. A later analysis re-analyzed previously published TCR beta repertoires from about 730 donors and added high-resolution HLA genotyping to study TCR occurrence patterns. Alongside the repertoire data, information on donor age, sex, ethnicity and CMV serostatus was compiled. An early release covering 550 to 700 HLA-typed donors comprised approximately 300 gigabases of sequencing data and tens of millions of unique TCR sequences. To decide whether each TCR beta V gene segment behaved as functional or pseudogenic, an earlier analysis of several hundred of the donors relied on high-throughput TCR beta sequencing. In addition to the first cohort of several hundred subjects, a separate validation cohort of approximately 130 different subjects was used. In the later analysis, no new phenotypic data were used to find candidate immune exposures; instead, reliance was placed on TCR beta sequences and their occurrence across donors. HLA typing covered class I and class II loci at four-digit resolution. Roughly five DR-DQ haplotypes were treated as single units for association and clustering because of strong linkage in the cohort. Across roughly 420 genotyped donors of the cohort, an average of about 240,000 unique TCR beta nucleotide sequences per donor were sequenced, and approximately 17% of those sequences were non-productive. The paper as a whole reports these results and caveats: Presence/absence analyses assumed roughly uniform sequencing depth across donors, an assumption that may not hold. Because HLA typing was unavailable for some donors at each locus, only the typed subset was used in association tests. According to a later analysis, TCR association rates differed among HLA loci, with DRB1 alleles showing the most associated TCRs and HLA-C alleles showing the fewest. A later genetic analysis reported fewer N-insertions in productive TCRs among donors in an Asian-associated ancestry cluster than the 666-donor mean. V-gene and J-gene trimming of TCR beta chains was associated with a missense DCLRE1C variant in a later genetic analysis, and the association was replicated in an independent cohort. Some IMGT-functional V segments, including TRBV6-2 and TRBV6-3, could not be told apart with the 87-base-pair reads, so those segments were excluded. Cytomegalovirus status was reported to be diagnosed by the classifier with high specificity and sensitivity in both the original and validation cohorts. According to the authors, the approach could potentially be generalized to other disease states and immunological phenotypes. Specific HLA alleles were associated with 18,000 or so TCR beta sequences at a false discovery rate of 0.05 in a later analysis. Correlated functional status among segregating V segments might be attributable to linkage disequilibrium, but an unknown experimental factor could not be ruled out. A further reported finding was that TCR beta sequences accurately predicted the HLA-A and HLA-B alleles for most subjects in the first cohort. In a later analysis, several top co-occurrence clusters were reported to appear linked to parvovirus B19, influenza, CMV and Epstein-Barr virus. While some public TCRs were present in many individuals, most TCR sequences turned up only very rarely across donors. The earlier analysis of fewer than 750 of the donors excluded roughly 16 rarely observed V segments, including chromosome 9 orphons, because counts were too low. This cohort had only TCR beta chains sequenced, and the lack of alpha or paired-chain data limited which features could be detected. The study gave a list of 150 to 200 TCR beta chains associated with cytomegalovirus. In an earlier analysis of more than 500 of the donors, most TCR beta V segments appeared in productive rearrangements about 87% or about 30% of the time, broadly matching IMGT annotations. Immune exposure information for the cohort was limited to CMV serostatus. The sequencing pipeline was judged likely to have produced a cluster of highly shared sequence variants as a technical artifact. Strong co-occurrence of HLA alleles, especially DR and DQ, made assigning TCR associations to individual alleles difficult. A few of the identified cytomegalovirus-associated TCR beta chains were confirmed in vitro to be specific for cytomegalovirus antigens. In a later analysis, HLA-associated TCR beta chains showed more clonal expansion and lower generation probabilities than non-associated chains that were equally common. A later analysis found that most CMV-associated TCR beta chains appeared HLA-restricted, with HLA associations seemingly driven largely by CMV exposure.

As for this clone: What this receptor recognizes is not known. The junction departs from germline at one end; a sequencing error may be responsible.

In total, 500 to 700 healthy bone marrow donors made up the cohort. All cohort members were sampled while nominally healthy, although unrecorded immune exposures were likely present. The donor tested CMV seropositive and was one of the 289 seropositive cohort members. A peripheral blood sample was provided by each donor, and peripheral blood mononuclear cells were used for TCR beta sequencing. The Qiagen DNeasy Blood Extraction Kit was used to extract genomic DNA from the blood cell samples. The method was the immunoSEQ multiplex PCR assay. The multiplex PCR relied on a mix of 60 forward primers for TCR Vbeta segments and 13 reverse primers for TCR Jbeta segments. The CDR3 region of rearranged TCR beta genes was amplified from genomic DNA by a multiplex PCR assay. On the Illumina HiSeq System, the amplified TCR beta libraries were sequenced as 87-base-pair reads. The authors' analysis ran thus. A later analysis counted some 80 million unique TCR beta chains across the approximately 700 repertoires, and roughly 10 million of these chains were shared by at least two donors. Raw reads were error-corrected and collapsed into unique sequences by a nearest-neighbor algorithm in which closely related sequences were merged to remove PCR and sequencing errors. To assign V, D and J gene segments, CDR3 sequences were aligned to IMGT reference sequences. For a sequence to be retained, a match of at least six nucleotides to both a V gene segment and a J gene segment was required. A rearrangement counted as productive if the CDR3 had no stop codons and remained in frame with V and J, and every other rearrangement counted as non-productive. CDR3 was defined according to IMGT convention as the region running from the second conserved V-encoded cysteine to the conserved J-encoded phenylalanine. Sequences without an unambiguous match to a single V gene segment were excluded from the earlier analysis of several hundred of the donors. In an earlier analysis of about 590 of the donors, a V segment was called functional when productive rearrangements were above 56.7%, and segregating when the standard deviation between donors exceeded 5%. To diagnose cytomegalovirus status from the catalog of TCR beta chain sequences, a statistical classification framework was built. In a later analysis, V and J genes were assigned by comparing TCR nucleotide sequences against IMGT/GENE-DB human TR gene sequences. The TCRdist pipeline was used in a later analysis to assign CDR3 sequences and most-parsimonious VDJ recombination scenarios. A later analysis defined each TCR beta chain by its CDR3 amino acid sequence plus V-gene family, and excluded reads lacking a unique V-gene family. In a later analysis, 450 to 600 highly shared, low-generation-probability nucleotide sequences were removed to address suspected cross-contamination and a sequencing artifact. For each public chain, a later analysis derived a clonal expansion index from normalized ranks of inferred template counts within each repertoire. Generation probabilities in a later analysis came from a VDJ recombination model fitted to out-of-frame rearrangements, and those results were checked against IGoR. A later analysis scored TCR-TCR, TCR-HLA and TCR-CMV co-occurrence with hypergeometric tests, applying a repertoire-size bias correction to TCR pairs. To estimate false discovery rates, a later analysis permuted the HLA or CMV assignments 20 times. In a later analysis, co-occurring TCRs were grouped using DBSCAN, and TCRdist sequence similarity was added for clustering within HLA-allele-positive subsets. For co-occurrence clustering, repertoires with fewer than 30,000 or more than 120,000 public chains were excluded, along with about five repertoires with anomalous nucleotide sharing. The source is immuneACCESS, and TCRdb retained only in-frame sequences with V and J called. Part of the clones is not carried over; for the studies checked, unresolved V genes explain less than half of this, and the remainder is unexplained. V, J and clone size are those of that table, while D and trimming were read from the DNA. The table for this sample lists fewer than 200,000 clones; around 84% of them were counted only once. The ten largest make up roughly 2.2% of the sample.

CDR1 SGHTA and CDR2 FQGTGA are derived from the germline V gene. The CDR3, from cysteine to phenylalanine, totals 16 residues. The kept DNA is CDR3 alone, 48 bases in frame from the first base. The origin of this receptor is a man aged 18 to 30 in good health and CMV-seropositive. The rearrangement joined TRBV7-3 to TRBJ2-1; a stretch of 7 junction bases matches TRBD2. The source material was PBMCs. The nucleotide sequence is TGTGCCAGCAGCATAACTTGGGGGGGAGTATACAATGAGCAGTTCTTC. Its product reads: CASSITWGGVYNEQFF.